This T cell receptor (beta chain) emerged from a study of blood T cell repertoires in COVID-19. Profiled with immunoSEQ multiplex PCR; TCRdb holds only in-frame clones, not every one. Among 100,000 to 150,000 clones listed, around nine tenths were seen once. Per the germline V gene, CDR1 is SGDLS and CDR2 is YYNGEE. Germline trimming cut 3 bases from V and 4 bases from J; bases unmatched to any gene: 4. This CDR3 region has 14 residues. This rearrangement joins TRBV9 to TRBJ1-1, with 9 bases identical to TRBD1. The TCR was taken from a woman between 70 and 85 years old with COVID-19, enrolled during active disease. Sample: peripheral blood. The CDR3 nucleotides are TGTGCCAGCAGCGCGACAGGGGGGGGCACTGAAGCTTTCTTT. It is translated as CASSATGGGTEAFF.